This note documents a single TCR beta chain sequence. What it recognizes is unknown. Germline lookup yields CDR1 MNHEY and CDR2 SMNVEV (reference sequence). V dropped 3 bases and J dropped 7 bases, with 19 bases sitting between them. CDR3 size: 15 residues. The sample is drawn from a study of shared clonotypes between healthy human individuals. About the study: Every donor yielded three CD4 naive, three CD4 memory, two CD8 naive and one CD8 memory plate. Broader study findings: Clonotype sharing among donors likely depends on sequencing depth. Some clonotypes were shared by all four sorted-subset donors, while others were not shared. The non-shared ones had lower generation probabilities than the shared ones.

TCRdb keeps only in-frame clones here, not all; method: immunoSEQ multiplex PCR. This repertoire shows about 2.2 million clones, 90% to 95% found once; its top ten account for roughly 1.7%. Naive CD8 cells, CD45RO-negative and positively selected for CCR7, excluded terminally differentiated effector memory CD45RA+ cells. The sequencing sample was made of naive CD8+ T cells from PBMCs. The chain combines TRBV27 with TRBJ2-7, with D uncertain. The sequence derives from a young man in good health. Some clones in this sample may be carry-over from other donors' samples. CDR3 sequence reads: CASSFQTASLEEQYF. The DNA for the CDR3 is TGTGCCAGCAGTTTCCAAACAGCGTCCCTTGAGGAGCAGTACTTC.